Presented here are 10 T cell receptor beta chains from one specimen sequenced in a study of CD8 T cells in ankylosing spondylitis. TCRdb redid the calling of the 5' RACE reads with MiXCR, one entry per CDR3 protein. The sample holds fewer than 200,000 distinct CDR3 sequences, around a sixth seen once. The specimen was blood, either unsorted or a sorted T cell fraction (not recorded which). These receptors were taken from a male donor under 30 with ankylosing spondylitis or in good health (not recorded which).

The CDR3 loop reads CASSYDREVQPQHF. CDR3 sequence (DNA): TGTGCCAGCAGTTACGACAGGGAGGTCCAGCCCCAGCATTTT. The gene calls are TRBV6-6 and TRBJ1-5; 7 bases are a match to TRBD1. V lost 2 bases and J lost 7; bases outside the gene matches: 5. The CDR3 covers 14 residues. Per the germline V gene, CDR1 is MNHNY and CDR2 is SVGAGI (reference sequence).

This clonotype was seen many times. The J gene is TRBJ1-5, the V gene TRBV7-2, with 9 bases that match TRBD1. After removal of 2 bases from V and 3 bases from J, the junction contained 2 bases not matched to a gene. In germline, CDR1 is SGHTA, CDR2 FQGNSA. This CDR3 is built from 15 residues. CDR3 sequence (DNA): TGTGCCAGCAGCTTATGGACAGGGGACAATCAGCCCCAGCATTTT. Protein product: CASSLWTGDNQPQHF.

This clonotype was recorded many times. V is TRBV7-8 and J is TRBJ2-2; the match to TRBD2 covers 11 bases. The germline V gene has CDR1 SGHVS and CDR2 FQNEAQ. The CDR3 loop spans 20 amino acids. V lost 3 bases and J lost 3; bases outside the gene matches: 15. CDR3 DNA sequence: TGTGCCAGCAGCTTTTCTTTTAGCGGGAGGGCCCGAAGGTACACCGGGGAGCTGTTTTTT. It translates to CASSFSFSGRARRYTGELFF.

This clonotype has at least ten counts. V is TRBV10-3 and J is TRBJ2-7; TRBD1 matches 7 bases. The CDR3 consists of 15 residues. V trimming: 2 bases; J trimming: 0 bases; junction bases outside the gene matches: 4. CDR1 is ENHRY, CDR2 SYGVKD, per germline. CDR3 amino acids: CAISEGDSYSYEQYV. The CDR3, as DNA: TGTGCCATCAGTGAGGGGGACAGCTACTCCTACGAGCAGTACGTC.

Only a few counts were recorded for this clonotype. This chain links TRBV2 with TRBJ2-5; 13 bases match TRBD2. Germline-derived CDR1 and CDR2 are SNHLY and FYNNEI. Trimming removed 7 bases from V and 2 bases from J; junction bases left unmatched: 16. The CDR3 is made up of 19 amino acids. The CDR3 loop reads CASTTSTSGRAEHQETQYF. The CDR3 DNA reads TGTGCCAGCACTACTTCAACTAGCGGGAGGGCCGAACATCAAGAGACCCAGTACTTC.

The chain employs TRBV2 and TRBJ2-7; D gene ambiguous. The ends were cut back, 4 bases at V and 7 bases at J, with 14 bases in the middle. CDR1 is SNHLY and CDR2 is FYNNEI in the germline V gene. The CDR3 sequence is 13 residues long. The CDR3 is CASSGGESREQYV. CDR3 coding DNA: TGTGCCAGCAGTGGGGGTGAGTCGCGGGAGCAGTACGTC.

The table lists this clonotype with many counts. The chain combines TRBV20-1 with TRBJ1-2, with TRBD1 matching 7 bases. This CDR3 has 15 residues. The J segment lost 3 bases and the V segment lost 1 base, leaving 8 bases of the junction unmatched. Germline loops: CDR1 DFQATT, CDR2 SNEGSKA (reference sequence). CDR3 loop: CSARGVAGTDYGYTF. In nucleotides, the CDR3 is TGCAGTGCTAGAGGGGTCGCCGGGACAGACTATGGCTACACCTTC.

This clonotype was counted many times. The rearrangement uses TRBV28 and TRBJ2-5; possibly TRBD1 for D (6 bases). Germline V lookup: CDR1 MDHEN, CDR2 SYDVKM. The CDR3 spans 12 residues. With 5 bases removed from V and 9 bases from J, the gap between germline ends came to 13 bases. In DNA, the CDR3 is TGTGCCAGCAGTAAACACACAGGGCCCCAGTACTTC. Its protein is CASSKHTGPQYF.

This clonotype was observed many times. This chain joins TRBV9 and TRBJ2-5; 13 bases are shared with TRBD2. Per the germline V gene, CDR1 is SGDLS and CDR2 is YYNGEE. CDR3 size: 19 residues. V lost 3 bases to trimming and J lost 0 bases; unmatched junction nucleotides: 11. In nucleotides, the CDR3 is TGTGCCAGCAGCGGAGGGACTAGCGGGGAATGGTGGTACCAAGAGACCCAGTACTTC. Translated: CASSGGTSGEWWYQETQYF.

This clonotype has at least ten counts. The J gene is TRBJ2-3, the V gene TRBV6-5; D is undetermined. The CDR3 contains 15 residues. CDR1 is MNHEY, CDR2 SVGAGI, per germline. V gave up 7 bases and J gave up 0 bases, with 14 bases separating them. The CDR3 is CASTHHRTSTDTQYF. As DNA, the CDR3 is TGTGCCAGCACCCACCACCGAACTAGCACAGATACGCAGTATTTT.